The rows below give T cell receptor beta chains drawn from one sample of a study of radiotherapy plus CTLA-4 blockade in lung cancer. Data came from immunoSEQ multiplex PCR; TCRdb stores just in-frame clones and leaves some out. Of about 32,000 clones listed, approximately 70% are singletons. The sample consisted of peripheral blood, taken from a patient treated with radiotherapy plus ipilimumab. These TCRs come from a human donor with non-small cell lung cancer who had stable disease on radiotherapy plus ipilimumab. Each CDR3 is given with its conserved first and last residue. A D gene is named only where the DNA matches it firmly. Clone sizes are given selectively: once, few, many, or a class where the clone is expanded.

CDR3 DNA	CDR3 protein	V gene	J gene	clone size	D gene
TGTACCAGCACTGTAGGGGCCACTTGGGACAATGAGCAGTTCTTC	CTSTVGATWDNEQFF	TRBV6-6	TRBJ2-1	.	.
TGTGCCAGCAGCTTAGGACAGGGTTTTTACGAGCAGTACTTC	CASSLGQGFYEQYF	TRBV7-6	TRBJ2-7	.	TRBD1
TGTGCCAGCGGACTAGCGGGAGCGGTCGGGGAGCTGTTTTTT	CASGLAGAVGELFF	TRBV2	TRBJ2-2	.	TRBD2
TGTGCCAGTAGTATGACTCTGCCTGGGGGCTACACCTTC	CASSMTLPGGYTF	TRBV19	TRBJ1-2	.	.
TGCGCCAGCAGCTTGGGACAGAGGGGGGAGCTGTTTTTT	CASSLGQRGELFF	TRBV5-1	TRBJ2-2	.	.
TGTGCCAGCAGCCAGGGCCCATCAACTAATGAAAAACTGTTTTTT	CASSQGPSTNEKLFF	TRBV11-2	TRBJ1-4	.	.
TGTGCCATCGGGGTGGGGGGATCCACCGGGGAGCTGTTTTTT	CAIGVGGSTGELFF	TRBV10-3	TRBJ2-2	few	.
TGTGCCAGCAGTGAGGAGGACAGCTTTGGCTACACCTTC	CASSEEDSFGYTF	TRBV6-1	TRBJ1-2	.	.
TGTGCCAGCAACCCTGGTGAAGCGACTAATGAAAAACTGTTTTTT	CASNPGEATNEKLFF	TRBV7-9	TRBJ1-4	few	.
TGTGCCAGCAGTTTCCCACCAGGAGGAAGGGTGTATTTT	CASSFPPGGRVYF	TRBV28	TRBJ2-3	once	.
TGTGCCAGCAGTACAGGCTCCTACGAGCAGTACTTC	CASSTGSYEQYF	TRBV11-3	TRBJ2-7	.	.
TGTGCCAGAAGCCCGATTGGAGGGGGCGAGCAGTTCTTC	CARSPIGGGEQFF	TRBV5-3	TRBJ2-1	.	.
TGTGCCATCAGTGGGGATAGCGGGAGCTCCTACAATGAGCAGTTCTTC	CAISGDSGSSYNEQFF	TRBV10-3	TRBJ2-1	.	TRBD2
TGTGCCAGTAGTAGGAACAGGGACCCCTACACCTTC	CASSRNRDPYTF	TRBV19	TRBJ1-2	.	.
TGCGCCAGCAGTGCGGACACTCTCACAGATACGCAGTATTTT	CASSADTLTDTQYF	TRBV10-1	TRBJ2-3	.	.
TGTGCAAGTCGCTTACAGGGGCTGAACACCGGGGAGCTGTTTTTT	CASRLQGLNTGELFF	TRBV12-2	TRBJ2-2	.	.
TGTGCCAGCAGCAATTTCCTGGGACAGGGGATCAATGAGCAGTTCTTC	CASSNFLGQGINEQFF	TRBV7-2	TRBJ2-1	.	TRBD1
TGCGCCAGCAGCTTCAACCGACTAGCGGGAGGGCCCGCAAACATTCAGTACTTC	CASSFNRLAGGPANIQYF	TRBV5-1	TRBJ2-4	once	TRBD2
TGTGCCAGCAGCTTATCGGTGAACACTGAAGCTTTCTTT	CASSLSVNTEAFF	TRBV7-9	TRBJ1-1	few	.
TGTGCCAGCAGTTCCCTGGGGGGGAGCTCCTACGAGCAGTACTTC	CASSSLGGSSYEQYF	TRBV6-1	TRBJ2-7	.	TRBD2
TGCGCCAGCAGCCCCCCTGGGAACTATGGCTACACCTTC	CASSPPGNYGYTF	TRBV4-1	TRBJ1-2	.	.
TGTGCCAGCAGTTATCTCGGGGGCACTGAAGCTTTCTTT	CASSYLGGTEAFF	TRBV27	TRBJ1-1	.	.
TGTGCCAGCAGCCGTTTGGGAGGGGGAGTGGGCACCGGGGAGCTGTTTTTT	CASSRLGGGVGTGELFF	TRBV9	TRBJ2-2	.	.
TGTGCCAGCAGTTATACGGACAGGGGGCAGTTCTTC	CASSYTDRGQFF	TRBV2	TRBJ2-1	.	TRBD1
TGTGCCAGCAAGGGACAGGTGACCTACGAGCAGTACTTC	CASKGQVTYEQYF	TRBV25-1	TRBJ2-7	.	TRBD1
TGTGCCAGCAGCCTCACCAGTCAGGGGACTGAAGCTTTCTTT	CASSLTSQGTEAFF	TRBV11-2	TRBJ1-1	.	.
TGTGCCTGGAGCCCCTCATCAGGGAACAATCAGCCCCAGCATTTT	CAWSPSSGNNQPQHF	TRBV30	TRBJ1-5	.	.
TGTGCCAGCAGTCTACAACAGGGGACCTACAATGAGCAGTTCTTC	CASSLQQGTYNEQFF	TRBV27	TRBJ2-1	.	TRBD1
TGCGCCAGCAGCTTGGACGGTCAGCCCCAGCATTTT	CASSLDGQPQHF	TRBV5-1	TRBJ1-5	.	.
TGTGCCAGCAGCGTTACCGGGGCGGAGACCCAGTACTTC	CASSVTGAETQYF	TRBV9	TRBJ2-5	.	.
TGTGCCAGCAGCGTAGGAGGGGGAAGTTTGAACACTGAAGCTTTCTTT	CASSVGGGSLNTEAFF	TRBV9	TRBJ1-1	.	.
TGCGCCAGCAGCCAAGCCCCTTCAGAGACCCAGTACTTC	CASSQAPSETQYF	TRBV4-3	TRBJ2-5	once	.
TGTGCCAGCAGCTTGGACAGGGGTTATGGCTACACCTTC	CASSLDRGYGYTF	TRBV7-2	TRBJ1-2	.	TRBD1
TGTGCCAGCCGGGACAGGGGGCTCGTGGACTATGGCTACACCTTC	CASRDRGLVDYGYTF	TRBV28	TRBJ1-2	few	TRBD1
TGTGCCAGCAGCTTAAGTGGGGGGAGCAGTGGCTACACCTTC	CASSLSGGSSGYTF	TRBV7-8	TRBJ1-2	large	.
TGTGCCAGCAGTGAAGTGGGTTGGGGGCAGGGGGCAAGAGGCTACACCTTC	CASSEVGWGQGARGYTF	TRBV6-1	TRBJ1-2	.	TRBD1
TGTGCCAGCAGTCAACTCAGCCGTCTAAGCACAGATACGCAGTATTTT	CASSQLSRLSTDTQYF	TRBV6-6	TRBJ2-3	few	.
TGTGCCAGCAGCGTGACAGGGACCAACACTGAAGCTTTCTTT	CASSVTGTNTEAFF	TRBV9	TRBJ1-1	few	TRBD1
TGTGCCAGCACTAAACCGGGACTAGGTTACGAGCAGTACTTC	CASTKPGLGYEQYF	TRBV6-1	TRBJ2-7	.	TRBD2
TGTGCCAGCCCCACTGGGACTAGCGCACTCACTATTCCCTACAATGAGCAGTTCTTC	CASPTGTSALTIPYNEQFF	TRBV21-1	TRBJ2-1	.	.